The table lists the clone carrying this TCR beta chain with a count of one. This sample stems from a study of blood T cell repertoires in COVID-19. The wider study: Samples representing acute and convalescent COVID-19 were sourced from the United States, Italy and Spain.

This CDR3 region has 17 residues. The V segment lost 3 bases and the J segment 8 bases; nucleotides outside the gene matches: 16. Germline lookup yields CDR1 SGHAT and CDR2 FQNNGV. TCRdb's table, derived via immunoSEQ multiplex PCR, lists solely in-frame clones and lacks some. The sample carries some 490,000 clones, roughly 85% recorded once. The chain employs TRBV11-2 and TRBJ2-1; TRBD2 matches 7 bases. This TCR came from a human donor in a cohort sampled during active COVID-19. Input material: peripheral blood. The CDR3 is CASSLGNSGFLGYEQFF. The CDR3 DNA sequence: TGTGCCAGCAGCTTGGGGAATAGCGGGTTCCTGGGCTATGAGCAGTTCTTC.